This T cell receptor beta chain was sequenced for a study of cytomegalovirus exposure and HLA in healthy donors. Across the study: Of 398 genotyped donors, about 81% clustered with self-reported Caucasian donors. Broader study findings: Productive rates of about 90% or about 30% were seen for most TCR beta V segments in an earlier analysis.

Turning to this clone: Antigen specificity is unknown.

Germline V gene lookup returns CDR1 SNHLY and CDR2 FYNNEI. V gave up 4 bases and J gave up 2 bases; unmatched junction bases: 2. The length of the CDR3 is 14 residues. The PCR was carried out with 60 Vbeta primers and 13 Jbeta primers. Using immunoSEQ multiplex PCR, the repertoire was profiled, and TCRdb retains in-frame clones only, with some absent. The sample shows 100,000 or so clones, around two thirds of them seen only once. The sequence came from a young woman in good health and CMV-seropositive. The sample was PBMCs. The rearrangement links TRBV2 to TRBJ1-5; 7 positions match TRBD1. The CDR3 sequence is CASSAGQGNQPQHF. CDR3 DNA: TGTGCCAGCAGTGCCGGACAGGGCAATCAGCCCCAGCATTTT.